This T cell receptor beta chain was sequenced for a study of T-cell memory formation after mild COVID-19. Across the study: TCR clusters were largely donor specific.

This clonotype came up many times. The CDR3 spans 16 residues. Germline V gene data show CDR1 as DFQATT and CDR2 as SNEGSKA (reference sequence). V was clipped by 0 bases and J by 5 bases; unmatched bases: 7. The authors produced TCR alpha and TCR beta cDNA libraries with sample barcodes and UMIs by 5'RACE using constant-segment primers. One entry per CDR3 protein results from TCRdb running MiXCR on the 5' RACE reads. The table shows around 100,000 distinct CDR3 sequences, with approximately 22% occurring only once. The chain carries TRBV20-1 and TRBJ1-5; 10 bases match TRBD1. This TCR derives from a man aged 18-30 years who had mild COVID-19 (a few samples of this study predate the infection). Cell type and time point are not known. The sequenced sample was PBMCs or a T cell subset sorted from them (not recorded which). The CDR3 coding sequence is TGCAGTGCTAGAGATCGGACAGGGGGAGGGCATCAGCCCCAGCATTTT. Its translation is CSARDRTGGGHQPQHF.